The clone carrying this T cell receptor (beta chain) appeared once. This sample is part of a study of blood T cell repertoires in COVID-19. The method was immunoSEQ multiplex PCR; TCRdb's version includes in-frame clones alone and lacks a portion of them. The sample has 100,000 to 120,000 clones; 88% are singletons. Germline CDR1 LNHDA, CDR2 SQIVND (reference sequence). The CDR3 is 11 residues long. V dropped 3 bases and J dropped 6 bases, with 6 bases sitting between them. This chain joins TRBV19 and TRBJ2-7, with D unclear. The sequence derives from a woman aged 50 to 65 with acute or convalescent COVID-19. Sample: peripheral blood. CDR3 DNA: TGTGCCAGTAGTATTAGATCCGAGCAGTACTTC. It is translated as CASSIRSEQYF.